Shown below are 26 T cell receptor beta chains from a single sample sequenced in a study of T cell responses to AZD1222 COVID-19 vaccine. Libraries were prepared by immunoSEQ multiplex PCR; TCRdb keeps only in-frame clonotypes and omits some of them. This table has around 130,000 clones, about 85% appearing once. The material was peripheral blood, obtained on day 0 of AZD1222 vaccination. The receptors stem from an adult in good health.

The J gene is TRBJ1-5, the V gene TRBV9; D is possibly TRBD1 (5 bases). The V end was cut by 4 bases, the J end by 0 bases, with 11 bases between. The CDR3 covers 15 residues. Germline values: CDR1 SGDLS, CDR2 YYNGEE. CDR3 in DNA: TGTGCCAGCAGCCCCCGGGGCAATAGCAATCAGCCCCAGCATTTT. It encodes CASSPRGNSNQPQHF.

The J gene is TRBJ1-6, the V gene TRBV28; D is unclear. The V and J ends lost 2 bases and 0 bases respectively, with 14 bases between them. The CDR3 is 18 amino acids. Germline CDR1 and CDR2: MDHEN and SYDVKM. CDR3 DNA sequence: TGTGCCAGCAGTTTACTATATCCAGCAAGCTCCTATAATTCACCCCTCCACTTT. Translating gives CASSLLYPASSYNSPLHF.

The rearrangement links TRBV2 to TRBJ2-7, with TRBD2 identical over 7 bases. Germline assignment: CDR1 SNHLY and CDR2 FYNNEI. The CDR3 consists of 15 residues. The ends lost 2 bases at V and 2 bases at J; junction bases unmatched: 6. The CDR3 is CASSETLGGAYEQYF. In DNA, the CDR3 is TGTGCCAGCAGTGAAACCCTTGGGGGGGCCTACGAGCAGTACTTC.

V is TRBV12-3 or TRBV12-4 and J is TRBJ1-1, with D possibly matching TRBD1 (5 bases). This CDR3 comprises 13 residues. The V gene lost 5 bases and the J gene lost 11 bases, with 18 bases spanning the gap. The CDR3 is CASSLNNRFGAFF. The CDR3, as DNA: TGTGCCAGCAGTCTGAATAACAGGTTCGGGGCTTTCTTT.

The rearrangement links TRBV2 to TRBJ2-2; weak D call: TRBD2 (7 bases). Germline loops: CDR1 SNHLY, CDR2 FYNNEI. This CDR3 is built from 16 residues. V lost 1 base and J 6 bases, leaving 15 bases between the germline ends. In nucleotides, the CDR3 is TGTGCCAGCAGTGAAGAGGCGGGGGCATTGGCCGGGGAGCTGTTTTTT. Its protein is CASSEEAGALAGELFF.

This clone has just a few counts. The V call is TRBV28, the J call TRBJ1-2, with D possibly being TRBD1 (6 bases). Trimming left V 2 bases short and J 5 bases short, with 18 bases between. The CDR3 has 16 residues. CDR1 MDHEN and CDR2 SYDVKM come from the germline V gene. The CDR3 region is CASSLVGGGQGYGYTF. The CDR3, as DNA: TGTGCCAGCAGTTTAGTCGGCGGCGGGCAGGGGTATGGCTACACCTTC.

This sequence joins TRBV5-1 and TRBJ1-2; no definite D call. This CDR3 contains 17 residues. Trimming left V 1 base short and J 0 bases short, with 16 bases between. Germline V gene data show CDR1 as SGHRS and CDR2 as YFSETQ. The CDR3 DNA sequence: TGCGCCAGCAGCTTGATTGGCGGGGATCCAGCTAACTATGGCTACACCTTC. Amino acids: CASSLIGGDPANYGYTF. Based on the CDR3 plus reference TRBV5-1 and TRBJ1-2, the full variable domain is KAGVTQTPRYLIKTRGQQVTLSCSPISGHRSVSWYQQTPGQGLQFLFEYFSETQRNKGNFPGRFSGRQFSNSRSEMNVSTLELGDSALYLCASSLIGGDPANYGYTFGSGTRLTVV.

The rearrangement uses TRBV2 and TRBJ2-3; the D gene is possibly TRBD1 (6 bases). This CDR3 is built from 12 residues. Germline-derived CDR1 and CDR2 are SNHLY and FYNNEI. The ends were cut back, 9 bases at V and 6 bases at J, with 13 bases in the middle. CDR3 nucleotide sequence: TGTGCCAGACTTGATCAGGGGGATACGCAGTATTTT. This codes for CARLDQGDTQYF.

The J gene is TRBJ2-5, the V gene TRBV10-1, with D tentatively TRBD2 (6 bases). Germline CDR1 and CDR2: WNHNN and SYGVQD (reference sequence). The CDR3 has 17 residues. Trimming stripped 4 bases from V and 0 bases from J, with 18 bases between. The CDR3 loop reads CASSVGGALLNQETQYF. The DNA of the CDR3 is TGCGCCAGCAGTGTTGGCGGGGCTCTCCTTAACCAAGAGACCCAGTACTTC.

On this clone itself: The junction departs from germline at one end; a sequencing error may be responsible. This sequence joins TRBV20-1 and TRBJ1-2; D call uncertain. Germline loops: CDR1 DFQATT, CDR2 SNEGSKA (reference sequence). The CDR3 consists of 11 residues. The DNA for the CDR3 is TGCAGTGCCAGAGAGCGGCAGTCCTACACCTTC. It encodes CSARERQSYTF.

The V call is TRBV6-2 or TRBV6-3, the J call TRBJ2-6; D gene uncertain. Looked up from germline, CDR1 is MNHEY and CDR2 is SVGEGT. Trimming pared 1 base from V and 2 bases from J, leaving 15 bases between. There are 18 residues in the CDR3. Here the CDR3 reads CASSYFSLFTAGANVLTF. Written as DNA, the CDR3 is TGTGCCAGCAGTTACTTTTCCCTGTTTACAGCTGGGGCCAACGTCCTGACTTTC.

The chain employs TRBV7-9 and TRBJ1-5, with 7 bases fitting TRBD1. Trimming removed 5 bases from V and 7 bases from J; junction bases left unmatched: 5. CDR3 length equals 13 residues. The germline V gene encodes CDR1 SEHNR and CDR2 FQNEAQ (reference sequence). The DNA for the CDR3 is TGTGCCAGCAGCCTAACAGGGGAACAGCCCCAGCATTTT. Protein product: CASSLTGEQPQHF.

The gene calls are TRBV7-6 and TRBJ1-3; a weak D match, TRBD1 (5 bases). The CDR3 has 17 residues. The V end was cut by 4 bases, the J end by 3 bases, with 19 bases between. Germline V gene sequence: CDR1 SGHVS, CDR2 FNYEAQ. In DNA, the CDR3 is TGTGCCAGCAGCTCGCAGGTTTGGCAGGGAGATGGAAACACCATATATTTT. Amino acids: CASSSQVWQGDGNTIYF.

The V gene is TRBV6-2 or TRBV6-3, the J gene TRBJ2-7; 9 nucleotides agree with TRBD1. The CDR3 is 15 amino acids. Trimming took 6 bases from V and 6 from J; bases not matched to a gene: 12. The germline CDR1 and CDR2 sequences are MNHEY and SVGEGT. In DNA form, the CDR3 reads TGTGCCAGCAGCACGTCGGGACAGGGTGTGAGCGAGCAGTACTTC. This codes for CASSTSGQGVSEQYF.

Remarks on this clone: This same CDR3 is encoded by further DNA sequences in the sample. This chain joins TRBV30 and TRBJ1-5; D uncertain. The CDR3 sequence is 13 residues long. Germline V gene lookup returns CDR1 GTSNPN and CDR2 SVGIG (reference sequence). V was shortened by 0 bases and J by 1 base, with 4 bases between the two germline ends. Written as DNA, the CDR3 is TGTGCCTGGAGTGTACGCAGCAATCAGCCCCAGCATTTT. Protein product: CAWSVRSNQPQHF.

J is TRBJ2-3 and V is TRBV4-1; 8 bases match TRBD2. Germline V gene data show CDR1 as MGHRA and CDR2 as YSYEKL. V shed 4 bases and J 7 bases; nucleotides not matched to a gene: 10. This CDR3 region has 15 residues. The CDR3 loop reads CASSLPSGTSNTQYF. The CDR3 DNA follows: TGCGCCAGCAGCCTCCCCTCTGGGACTAGTAATACGCAGTATTTT.

This clone was recorded once. The chain is built from TRBV7-9 and TRBJ1-5, with D possibly matching TRBD1 (6 bases). Between the trimmed V and J ends, which lost 1 base and 4 bases, there was a span of 14 bases. Germline V gene sequence: CDR1 SEHNR, CDR2 FQNEAQ (reference sequence). The length of the CDR3 is 16 residues. CDR3 region: CASSLDGGAGNQPQHF. Here the CDR3 DNA reads TGTGCCAGCAGCTTAGATGGGGGGGCGGGAAATCAGCCCCAGCATTTT. Using reference TRBV7-9 and TRBJ1-5 for the parts outside the CDR3, the full variable domain is DTGVSQNPRHKITKRGQNVTFRCDPISEHNRLYWYRQTLGQGPEFLTYFQNEAQLEKSRLLSDRFSAERPKGSFSTLEIQRTEQGDSAMYLCASSLDGGAGNQPQHFGDGTRLSIL.

The chain uses TRBV7-2 and TRBJ2-5; D remains ambiguous. Trimming removed 5 bases from V and 0 bases from J, with 10 bases in between. Germline CDR1 and CDR2: SGHTA and FQGNSA. The CDR3 is 14 residues long. CDR3 amino acids: CASSPKSHQETQYF. CDR3 bases: TGTGCCAGCAGCCCCAAATCCCACCAAGAGACCCAGTACTTC. Looking up the rest from reference TRBV7-2 and TRBJ2-5 gives the full variable domain: GAGVSQSPSNKVTEKGKDVELRCDPISGHTALYWYRQSLGQGLEFLIYFQGNSAPDKSGLPSDRFSAERTGGSVSTLTIQRTQQEDSAVYLCASSPKSHQETQYFGPGTRLLVL.

This rearrangement joins TRBV5-6 to TRBJ1-5, with D possibly TRBD1 on 6 matching bases. The CDR3 spans 16 residues. Looked up from germline, CDR1 is SGHDT and CDR2 is YYEEEE. The germline V and J ends were trimmed by 4 bases and 3 bases, with 17 bases remaining between them. CDR3 protein: CASSTYLTGINQPQHF. For the CDR3, the DNA is TGTGCCAGCAGCACTTACCTGACAGGAATCAATCAGCCCCAGCATTTT.

This clone turned up a few times. The chain has TRBV11-2 and TRBJ1-2; 7 nucleotides match TRBD1. Germline-derived CDR1 and CDR2 are SGHAT and FQNNGV. The trim removed 1 base at V and 8 bases at J, leaving 7 bases unmatched. CDR3 size: 14 residues. This CDR3 is CASSLAAQGVGYTF. CDR3 coding DNA: TGTGCCAGCAGCTTAGCGGCCCAGGGGGTCGGCTACACCTTC.

The chain uses TRBV3-1 (or the pseudogene TRBV3-2) and TRBJ2-2; D call uncertain. The CDR3 is 13 amino acids. Germline loops: CDR1 LGHDT, CDR2 YNNKEL (reference sequence). With 0 bases removed from V and 4 bases from J, the gap between germline ends came to 3 bases. The CDR3 protein is CASSQEGTGELFF. The CDR3 nucleotides read TGTGCCAGCAGCCAAGAGGGCACCGGGGAGCTGTTTTTT.

The chain is built from TRBV4-1 and TRBJ2-7, with D uncertain. CDR1 and CDR2 from the germline V gene are MGHRA and YSYEKL. Trimming left V 1 base short and J 0 bases short, with 10 bases between. The CDR3 has 15 residues. The CDR3 loop is CASSQAHGSSYEQYF. CDR3 bases: TGCGCCAGCAGCCAAGCTCATGGCAGCTCCTACGAGCAGTACTTC.

The rearrangement uses TRBV5-4 and TRBJ2-3; 7 bases fit TRBD2. Trimming at V came to 7 bases and at J to 0 bases, leaving 8 bases not matched to a gene. The CDR3 is 15 residues long. Per germline, CDR1 SGHNT and CDR2 YYREEE (reference sequence). CDR3: CASLGGTASTDTQYF. Written as DNA, the CDR3 is TGTGCCAGCTTGGGAGGGACGGCTAGCACAGATACGCAGTATTTT.

The chain carries TRBV7-9 and TRBJ2-1; no clear D. Trimming pared 3 bases from V and 7 bases from J, leaving 13 bases between. Germline assignment: CDR1 SEHNR and CDR2 FQNEAQ (reference sequence). This CDR3 has 14 residues. The CDR3 coding sequence is TGTGCCAGCAGCTTCCCCAACCCTCGGAATGAGCAGTTCTTC. Protein: CASSFPNPRNEQFF.

This chain uses TRBV18 with TRBJ1-2, with 11 nucleotides matching TRBD1. Trimming removed 1 base from V and 6 bases from J; junction bases left unmatched: 4. Germline V gives CDR1 KGHSH, CDR2 LQKENI. This CDR3 contains 15 residues. In DNA, the CDR3 is TGTGCCAGCTCACCACGGGGACAGGGGGACGATGGCTACACCTTC. Translated, it gives CASSPRGQGDDGYTF.

The J gene is TRBJ1-5, the V gene TRBV6-5; D unresolved. This CDR3 is 14 amino acids long. CDR1 MNHEY and CDR2 SVGAGI come from the germline V gene. V was shortened by 5 bases and J by 0 bases, with 8 bases between the two germline ends. The CDR3 reads CASSPLYSNQPQHF. For the CDR3, the DNA is TGTGCCAGCAGTCCCCTCTATAGCAATCAGCCCCAGCATTTT.